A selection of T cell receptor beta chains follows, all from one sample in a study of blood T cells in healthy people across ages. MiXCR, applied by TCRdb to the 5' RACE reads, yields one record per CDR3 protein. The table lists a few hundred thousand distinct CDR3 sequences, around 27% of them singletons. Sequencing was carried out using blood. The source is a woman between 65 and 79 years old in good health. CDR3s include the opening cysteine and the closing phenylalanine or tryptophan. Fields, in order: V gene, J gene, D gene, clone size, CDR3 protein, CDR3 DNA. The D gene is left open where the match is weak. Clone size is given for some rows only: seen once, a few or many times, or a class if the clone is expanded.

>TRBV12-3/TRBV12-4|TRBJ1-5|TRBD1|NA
CASAAGQVNQSQHF
TGTGCCAGCGCCGCCGGACAGGTAAATCAGTCCCAGCATTTT
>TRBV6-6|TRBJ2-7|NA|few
CASSYSWDKGSEQYF
TGTGCCAGCAGTTACTCATGGGACAAGGGTAGCGAGCAGTACTTC
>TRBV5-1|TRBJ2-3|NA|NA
CASSLTGGTDAQYF
TGCGCCAGCAGCCTGACCGGGGGCACAGATGCGCAGTATTTT
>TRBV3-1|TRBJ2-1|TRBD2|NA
CASSQALGGLAGGRGEQFF
TGTGCCAGCAGCCAAGCTCTAGGTGGGCTAGCGGGAGGCCGGGGTGAGCAGTTCTTC
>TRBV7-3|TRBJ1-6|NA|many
CASSLPNGGGKDSPLHF
TGTGCCAGCAGCTTACCCAATGGGGGAGGGAAGGATTCACCCCTCCACTTT
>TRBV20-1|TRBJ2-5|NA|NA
CSADGGLRGRSQETQYF
TGCAGTGCCGACGGAGGTTTAAGAGGGAGATCACAAGAGACCCAGTACTTC
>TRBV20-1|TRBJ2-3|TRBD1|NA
CSARHLWGQDTDTQYF
TGCAGTGCTAGACATTTGTGGGGACAGGACACAGATACGCAGTATTTT
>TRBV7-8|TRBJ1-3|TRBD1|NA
CASSLQGAPAGNTIYF
TGTGCCAGCAGCCTACAGGGGGCGCCGGCCGGAAACACCATATATTTT
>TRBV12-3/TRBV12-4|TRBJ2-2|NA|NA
CASREQGTGELFF
TGTGCCAGCAGGGAGCAGGGAACCGGGGAGCTGTTTTTT
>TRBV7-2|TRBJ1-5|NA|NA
CASSSDSGRVEQPQHF
TGTGCCAGCAGCTCCGATTCGGGACGGGTAGAACAGCCCCAGCATTTT
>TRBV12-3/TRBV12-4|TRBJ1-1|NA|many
CASSLSGWRAFF
TGTGCCAGCAGTTTATCCGGCTGGAGAGCTTTCTTT
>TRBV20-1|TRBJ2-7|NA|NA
CSAAGTASSCEQYF
TGCAGTGCCGCCGGGACTGCGAGCTCCTGCGAGCAGTACTTC
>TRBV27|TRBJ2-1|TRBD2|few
CASSFSGRALRVEQFF
TGTGCCAGCAGTTTTAGCGGGAGGGCCCTTAGGGTTGAGCAGTTCTTC
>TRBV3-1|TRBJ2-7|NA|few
CASSQDWTAYEQYF
TGTGCCAGCAGCCAAGATTGGACTGCCTACGAGCAGTACTTC
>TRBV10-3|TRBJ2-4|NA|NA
CAISELGAKNIQYF
TGTGCCATCAGTGAGCTAGGAGCCAAAAACATTCAGTACTTC
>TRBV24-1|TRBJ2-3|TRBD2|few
CATSDPGLAGPDTQYF
TGTGCCACCAGTGACCCGGGACTAGCGGGACCGGATACGCAGTATTTT
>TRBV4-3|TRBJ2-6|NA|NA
CASSQERGYLSGANVLTF
TGCGCCAGCAGCCAAGAAAGGGGATACCTCTCTGGGGCCAACGTCCTGACTTTC
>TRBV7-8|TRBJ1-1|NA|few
CASSLGTAGAEAFF
TGTGCCAGCAGCTTAGGGACAGCCGGGGCTGAAGCTTTCTTT
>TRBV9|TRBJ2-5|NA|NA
CASSVEGVYQETQYF
TGTGCCAGCAGCGTAGAGGGGGTATACCAAGAGACCCAGTACTTC
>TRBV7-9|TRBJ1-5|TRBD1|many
CASSPDRVNQPQHF
TGTGCCAGCAGCCCGGACAGGGTCAATCAGCCCCAGCATTTT
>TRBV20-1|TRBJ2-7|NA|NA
CSASIRNSYEQYF
TGCAGTGCTAGTATAAGGAACTCCTACGAGCAGTACTTC
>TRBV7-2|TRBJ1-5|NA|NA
CASSDGRVLQPQHF
TGTGCCAGCAGCGATGGGAGGGTCTTGCAGCCCCAGCATTTT
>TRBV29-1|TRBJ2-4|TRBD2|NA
CCVVLAGVGNIQYF
TGCTGCGTTGTACTAGCGGGAGTGGGAAACATTCAGTACTTC
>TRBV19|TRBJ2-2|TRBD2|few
CATGGFVGELFF
TGTGCCACGGGGGGGTTTGTCGGGGAGCTGTTTTTT
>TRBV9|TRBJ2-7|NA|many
CASSPSGPKEQYF
TGTGCCAGCAGTCCTTCGGGGCCCAAGGAGCAGTACTTC
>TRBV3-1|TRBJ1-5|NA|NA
CGGQSNQPQHF
TGTGGTGGGCAGTCGAATCAGCCCCAGCATTTT